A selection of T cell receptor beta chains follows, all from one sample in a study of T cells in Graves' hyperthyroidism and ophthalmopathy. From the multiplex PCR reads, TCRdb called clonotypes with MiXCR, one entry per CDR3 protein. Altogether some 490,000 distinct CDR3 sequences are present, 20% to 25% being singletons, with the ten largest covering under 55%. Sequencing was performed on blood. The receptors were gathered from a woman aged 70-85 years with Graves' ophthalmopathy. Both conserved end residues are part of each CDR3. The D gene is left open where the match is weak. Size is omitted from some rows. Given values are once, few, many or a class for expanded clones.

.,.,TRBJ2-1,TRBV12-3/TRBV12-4,TGTGCCAGCAGCCCGCACGATGAGCAGTTCTTC,CASSPHDEQFF
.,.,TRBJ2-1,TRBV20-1,TGCAGTGCTAGACGGGGCTGGGGGGCCAACCCATCCACGTCATACAATGAGCAGTTCTTC,CSARRGWGANPSTSYNEQFF
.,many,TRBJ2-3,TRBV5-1,TGCGCCAGCAGCTTCGGGTCAGATACGCAGTATTTT,CASSFGSDTQYF
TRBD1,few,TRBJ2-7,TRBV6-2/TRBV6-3,TGTGCCAGCAGTTACGACAGGGGGCCCCACGAGCAGTACTTC,CASSYDRGPHEQYF
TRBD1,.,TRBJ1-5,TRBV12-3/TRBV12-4,TGTGCCAGCAGTGACAGGGGAGGAAATCAGCCCCAGCATTTT,CASSDRGGNQPQHF
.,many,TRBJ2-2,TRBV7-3,TGTGCCAGCAGCTTAAGTCGGGTTTTGAACACCGGGGAGCTGTTTTTT,CASSLSRVLNTGELFF
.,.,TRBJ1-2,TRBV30,TGTGCCTCAAGAGTGGGGGCAAGCTATGGCTACACCTTC,CASRVGASYGYTF
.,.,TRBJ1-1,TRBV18,TGTGCCAGCTCACCAGGGGTTGGCACTGAAGCTTTCTTT,CASSPGVGTEAFF
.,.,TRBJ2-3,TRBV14,TGTGCCAGCAGCCCTTTATTAGATACGCAGTATTTT,CASSPLLDTQYF
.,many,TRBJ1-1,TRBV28,TGTGCCAGTAAACCCTACCAAGGGTATCTCACTGAAGCTTTCTTT,CASKPYQGYLTEAFF
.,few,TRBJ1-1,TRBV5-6,TGTGCCAGCAGCTTCGGCAGACCGAACACTGAAGCTTTCTTT,CASSFGRPNTEAFF
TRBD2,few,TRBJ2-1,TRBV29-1,TGCAGCGTTGAGCAGAGTAGCGGGAGAGGGTGGTCCTACAATGAGCAGTTCTTC,CSVEQSSGRGWSYNEQFF
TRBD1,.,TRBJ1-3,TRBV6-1,TGTGCCAGCAGTATGACAGGGGGTGTAAGAAACACCATATATTTT,CASSMTGGVRNTIYF
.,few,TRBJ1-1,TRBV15,TGTGCCACCAGCAGAGACGGGGCGAGCACTGAAGCTTTCTTT,CATSRDGASTEAFF
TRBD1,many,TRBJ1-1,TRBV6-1,TGTGCCAGCAGTTCTGGACAGGGCCGGGCTTTCTTT,CASSSGQGRAFF
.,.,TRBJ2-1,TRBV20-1,TGCAGTGCTAGTACGCCAAGCTCCTACAATGAGCAGTTCTTC,CSASTPSSYNEQFF
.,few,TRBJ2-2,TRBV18,TGTGCCAGCTCACCAGTAGCCACCGGGGAGCTGTTTTTT,CASSPVATGELFF
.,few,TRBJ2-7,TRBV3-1,TGTGCCAGCAGCAGCGAGACTAGGGGGCAGTACTTC,CASSSETRGQYF
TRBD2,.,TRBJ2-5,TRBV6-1,TGTGCCAGCAGCTGGGAGGGACTAGCGGGAAGGGAGACCCAGTACTTC,CASSWEGLAGRETQYF
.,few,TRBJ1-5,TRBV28,TGTGCCAGCAGTTTAGAGTATTACTCGCCCCAGCATTTT,CASSLEYYSPQHF
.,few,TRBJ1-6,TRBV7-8,TGTGCCAGCACCAAGCACAGGGATTCACCCCTCCACTTT,CASTKHRDSPLHF
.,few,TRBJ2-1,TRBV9,TGTGCCAGCAGCGTACAGGAGGGATGGGGCGATGAGCAGTTCTTC,CASSVQEGWGDEQFF
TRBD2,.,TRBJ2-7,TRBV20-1,TGCAGTGCTGGTATTGGACTAGCAGGCTACGAGCAGTACTTC,CSAGIGLAGYEQYF
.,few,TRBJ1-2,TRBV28,TGTGCCAGCAGCCCCCCCGTCCTTAACTATGGCTACACCTTC,CASSPPVLNYGYTF
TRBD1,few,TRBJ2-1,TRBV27,TGTGCCAGCAGGCCTACAGGGGGCTCTGAGCAGTTCTTC,CASRPTGGSEQFF
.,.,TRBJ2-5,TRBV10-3,TGTGCCATCAACTCTGGGGGAGGAAGAGAGACCCAGTACTTC,CAINSGGGRETQYF
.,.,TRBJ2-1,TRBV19,TGTGCCAGTGGGACGGGGCTATTCTCCTACAATGAGCAGTTCTTC,CASGTGLFSYNEQFF